These T cell receptor beta chains were read from a single sample in a study of T cell responses to AZD1222 COVID-19 vaccine. Clones were read by immunoSEQ multiplex PCR, and TCRdb kept only the in-frame ones, dropping some. Counted here are fewer than 100,000 clones, roughly 86% occurring once; the ten biggest clones make up approximately 16%. The material was peripheral blood, obtained 28 days after the second AZD1222 dose. The receptors originated from an adult who received the AZD1222 COVID-19 vaccine. CDR3s include the opening cysteine and the closing phenylalanine or tryptophan. A D gene is named only where the DNA matches it firmly. Clone size is given for some rows only: seen once, a few or many times, or a class if the clone is expanded.

abundance: NA
v_gene: TRBV6-2/TRBV6-3
j_gene: TRBJ1-5
d_gene: NA
CDR3aa: CASSRQNQGPGNQPQHF
CDR3nt: TGTGCCAGCAGCCGCCAAAACCAGGGGCCAGGGAATCAGCCCCAGCATTTT

abundance: NA
v_gene: TRBV5-4
j_gene: TRBJ2-3
d_gene: NA
CDR3aa: CASSKGAAGITDTQYF
CDR3nt: TGTGCCAGCAGCAAGGGGGCTGCGGGGATCACAGATACGCAGTATTTT

abundance: NA
v_gene: TRBV11-3
j_gene: TRBJ2-7
d_gene: NA
CDR3aa: CASSRGDSYEQYF
CDR3nt: TGTGCCAGCAGCAGGGGAGACTCCTACGAGCAGTACTTC

abundance: NA
v_gene: TRBV5-4
j_gene: TRBJ1-1
d_gene: NA
CDR3aa: CASSLEGRGAEAFF
CDR3nt: TGTGCCAGCAGCTTGGAGGGCCGCGGCGCTGAAGCTTTCTTT

abundance: once
v_gene: TRBV29-1
j_gene: TRBJ1-2
d_gene: NA
CDR3aa: CSVPMGGGPQRGYTF
CDR3nt: TGCAGCGTTCCCATGGGGGGGGGCCCCCAACGGGGCTACACCTTC

abundance: once
v_gene: TRBV15
j_gene: TRBJ2-7
d_gene: TRBD1
CDR3aa: CATSRVPGQGFEQYF
CDR3nt: TGTGCCACCAGCAGGGTTCCGGGACAGGGATTCGAGCAGTACTTC

abundance: NA
v_gene: TRBV19
j_gene: TRBJ2-2
d_gene: NA
CDR3aa: CASSMGILTPTNTGELFF
CDR3nt: TGTGCCAGTAGTATGGGGATCCTAACCCCGACGAACACCGGGGAGCTGTTTTTT

abundance: NA
v_gene: TRBV6-4
j_gene: TRBJ2-3
d_gene: NA
CDR3aa: CASSEFQGTDTQYF
CDR3nt: TGTGCCAGCAGTGAATTTCAGGGTACAGATACGCAGTATTTT

abundance: NA
v_gene: TRBV30
j_gene: TRBJ2-1
d_gene: NA
CDR3aa: CAWREPVYYNEQFF
CDR3nt: TGTGCCTGGCGGGAGCCCGTTTACTACAATGAGCAGTTCTTC

abundance: NA
v_gene: TRBV3-1/TRBV3-2
j_gene: TRBJ2-1
d_gene: NA
CDR3aa: CASSRDTISYNEQFF
CDR3nt: TGTGCCAGCAGCCGGGACACCATATCCTACAATGAGCAGTTCTTC

abundance: large
v_gene: TRBV5-4
j_gene: TRBJ2-7
d_gene: NA
CDR3aa: CASSLDFDMLYEQYF
CDR3nt: TGTGCCAGCAGCTTGGACTTCGACATGCTTTACGAGCAGTACTTC

abundance: NA
v_gene: TRBV18
j_gene: TRBJ2-1
d_gene: NA
CDR3aa: CASSPNTGPQANEQFF
CDR3nt: TGTGCCAGCTCACCAAATACCGGGCCCCAGGCCAATGAGCAGTTCTTC

abundance: NA
v_gene: TRBV19
j_gene: TRBJ2-1
d_gene: TRBD1
CDR3aa: CASRQNRGSSYNEQFF
CDR3nt: TGTGCCAGTAGACAAAACAGGGGTAGCTCCTACAATGAGCAGTTCTTC

abundance: medium-sized
v_gene: TRBV11-2
j_gene: TRBJ2-2
d_gene: NA
CDR3aa: CASSWGRDYPFTGELFF
CDR3nt: TGTGCCAGCAGCTGGGGGCGGGACTACCCCTTCACCGGGGAGCTGTTTTTT

abundance: NA
v_gene: TRBV6-5
j_gene: TRBJ1-3
d_gene: NA
CDR3aa: CASSYRDPRNTIYF
CDR3nt: TGTGCCAGCAGTTACCGGGACCCGAGAAACACCATATATTTT

abundance: NA
v_gene: TRBV9
j_gene: TRBJ1-3
d_gene: NA
CDR3aa: CASSEQVSGNTIYF
CDR3nt: TGTGCCAGCAGCGAACAGGTCTCTGGAAACACCATATATTTT

abundance: few
v_gene: TRBV19
j_gene: TRBJ1-2
d_gene: TRBD1
CDR3aa: CASSTRSTGNYGYTF
CDR3nt: TGTGCCAGTAGTACCCGCTCGACAGGGAACTATGGCTACACCTTC